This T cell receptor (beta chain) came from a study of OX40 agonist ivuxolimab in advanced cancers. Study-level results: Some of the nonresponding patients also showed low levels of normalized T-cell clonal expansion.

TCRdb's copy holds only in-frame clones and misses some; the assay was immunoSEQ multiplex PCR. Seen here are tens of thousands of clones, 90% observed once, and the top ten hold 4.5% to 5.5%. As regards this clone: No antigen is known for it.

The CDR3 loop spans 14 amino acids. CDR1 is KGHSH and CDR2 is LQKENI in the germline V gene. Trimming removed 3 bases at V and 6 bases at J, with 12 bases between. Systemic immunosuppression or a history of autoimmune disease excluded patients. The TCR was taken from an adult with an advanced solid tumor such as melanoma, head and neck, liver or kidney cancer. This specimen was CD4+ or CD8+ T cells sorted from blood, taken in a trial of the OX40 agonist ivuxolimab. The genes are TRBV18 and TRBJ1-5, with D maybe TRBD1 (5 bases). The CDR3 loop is CASSPGQGVQPQHF. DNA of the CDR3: TGTGCCAGCTCACCCGGGCAGGGAGTTCAGCCCCAGCATTTT.